This paragraph covers one TCR beta chain sequence. Its antigen is unknown. CDR1 is SEHNR, CDR2 FQNEAQ, per germline (reference sequence). The CDR3 extends over 16 amino acids. The ends lost 5 bases at V and 0 bases at J; junction bases unmatched: 7. Sorted-subset replicate PCRs used around 200 ng of genomic DNA. This amount corresponded to 30,000 to 35,000 T cell genomes. Profiled with immunoSEQ multiplex PCR; TCRdb holds only in-frame clones, not every one. The repertoire holds over 2 million clones, around 93% seen once, with 0.3% to 0.45% in the top ten. The data originate from a study of shared clonotypes between healthy human individuals. Study-wide findings and caveats: When compared with the clonotypes that were shared by all four sorted-subset donors, the non-shared clonotypes turned out to have lower generation probabilities. What naive subsets generally showed was a larger estimated richness than memory subsets showed. With a handful of donors compared, around 5% of naive CD4 clonotypes were shared.

The sequenced sample consisted of naive CD4+ T cells from PBMCs. Specified subset: CD45RA+ positively selected. J is TRBJ1-5 and V is TRBV7-9; 7 positions agree with TRBD1. This clonotype was sampled from a man younger than 35 in good health. Some clones in this sample may be carry-over from other donors' samples. This chain's CDR3 is CASSGGTDYSNQPQHF. The CDR3 nucleotides read TGTGCCAGCAGCGGCGGGACAGATTATAGCAATCAGCCCCAGCATTTT.